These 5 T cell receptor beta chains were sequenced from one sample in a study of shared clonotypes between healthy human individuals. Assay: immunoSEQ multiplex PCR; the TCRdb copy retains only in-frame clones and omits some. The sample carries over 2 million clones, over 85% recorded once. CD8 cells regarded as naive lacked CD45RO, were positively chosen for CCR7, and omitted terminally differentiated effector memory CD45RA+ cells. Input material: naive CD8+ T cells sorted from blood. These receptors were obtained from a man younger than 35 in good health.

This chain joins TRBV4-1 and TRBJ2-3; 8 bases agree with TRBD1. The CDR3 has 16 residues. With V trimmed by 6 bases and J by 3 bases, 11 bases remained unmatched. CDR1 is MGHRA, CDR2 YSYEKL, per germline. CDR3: CASSPPRQGATDTQYF. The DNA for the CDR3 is TGCGCCAGCAGTCCCCCAAGGCAGGGGGCAACAGATACGCAGTATTTT.

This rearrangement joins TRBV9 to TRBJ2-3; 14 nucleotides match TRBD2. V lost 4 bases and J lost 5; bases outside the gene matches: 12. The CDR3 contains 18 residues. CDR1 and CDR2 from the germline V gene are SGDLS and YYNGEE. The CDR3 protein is CASSRGTSGSLSGDTQYF. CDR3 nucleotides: TGTGCCAGCAGCAGAGGGACTAGCGGGAGTCTTAGCGGAGATACGCAGTATTTT.

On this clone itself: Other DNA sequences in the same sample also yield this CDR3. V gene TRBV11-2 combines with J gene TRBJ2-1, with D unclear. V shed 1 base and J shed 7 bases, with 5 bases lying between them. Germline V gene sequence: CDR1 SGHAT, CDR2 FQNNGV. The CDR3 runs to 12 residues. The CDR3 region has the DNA TGTGCCAGCAGCTTAGGTAGAAATGAGCAGTTCTTC. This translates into CASSLGRNEQFF.

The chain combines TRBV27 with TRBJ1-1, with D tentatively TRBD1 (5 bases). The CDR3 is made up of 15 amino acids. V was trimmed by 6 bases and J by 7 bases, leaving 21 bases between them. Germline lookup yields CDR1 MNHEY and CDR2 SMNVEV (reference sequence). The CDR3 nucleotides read TGTGCCAGCAGCCTAAACTGGGGGGGAGGCAATGAAGCTTTCTTT. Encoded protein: CASSLNWGGGNEAFF.

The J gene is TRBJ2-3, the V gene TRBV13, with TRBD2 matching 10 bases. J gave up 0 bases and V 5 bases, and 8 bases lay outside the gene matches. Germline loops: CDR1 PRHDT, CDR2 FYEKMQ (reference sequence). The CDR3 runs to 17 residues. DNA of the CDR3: TGTGCCAGCAGCCATTCTATAGCGGGGGGAAGCACAGATACGCAGTATTTT. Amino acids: CASSHSIAGGSTDTQYF.